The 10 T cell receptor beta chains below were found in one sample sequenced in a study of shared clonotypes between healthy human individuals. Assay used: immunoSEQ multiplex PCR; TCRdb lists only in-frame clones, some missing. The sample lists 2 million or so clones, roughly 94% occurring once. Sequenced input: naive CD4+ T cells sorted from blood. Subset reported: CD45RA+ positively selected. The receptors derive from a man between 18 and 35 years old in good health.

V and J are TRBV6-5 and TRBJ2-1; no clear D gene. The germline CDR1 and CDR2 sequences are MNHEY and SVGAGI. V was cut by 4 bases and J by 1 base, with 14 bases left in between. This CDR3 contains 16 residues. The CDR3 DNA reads TGTGCCAGCAGTTCCCTGGACGGAAAATCCTACAATGAGCAGTTCTTC. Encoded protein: CASSSLDGKSYNEQFF.

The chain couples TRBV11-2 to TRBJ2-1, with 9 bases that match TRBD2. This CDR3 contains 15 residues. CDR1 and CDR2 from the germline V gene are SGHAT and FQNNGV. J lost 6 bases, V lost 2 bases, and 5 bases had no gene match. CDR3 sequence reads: CASSLTAGGSNEQFF. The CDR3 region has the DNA TGTGCCAGCAGCTTAACAGCGGGAGGTAGCAATGAGCAGTTCTTC.

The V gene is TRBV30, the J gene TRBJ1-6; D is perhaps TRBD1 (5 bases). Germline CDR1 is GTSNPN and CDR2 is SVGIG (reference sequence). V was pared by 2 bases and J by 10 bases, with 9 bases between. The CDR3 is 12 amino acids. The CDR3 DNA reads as TGTGCCTGGAGTCCGGGGGAGTCACCCCTCCACTTT. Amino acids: CAWSPGESPLHF.

The CDR3 is CASSERRPEYSNQPQHF. In DNA form, the CDR3 reads TGTGCCAGCAGTGAAAGGCGGCCCGAGTATAGCAATCAGCCCCAGCATTTT. The rearrangement links TRBV6-1 to TRBJ1-5, with no clear D. Trimming took 2 bases from V and 0 from J, leaving 14 bases between them. CDR3 size: 17 residues. Germline V gene lookup returns CDR1 MNHNS and CDR2 SASEGT.

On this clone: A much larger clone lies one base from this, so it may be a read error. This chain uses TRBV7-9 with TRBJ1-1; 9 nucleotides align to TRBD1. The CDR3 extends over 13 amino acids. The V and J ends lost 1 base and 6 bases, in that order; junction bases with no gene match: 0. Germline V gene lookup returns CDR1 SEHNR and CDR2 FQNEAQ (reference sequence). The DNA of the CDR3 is TGTGCCAGCAGCTTAGGGACAGGGGCTGAAGCTTTCTTT. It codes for CASSLGTGAEAFF.

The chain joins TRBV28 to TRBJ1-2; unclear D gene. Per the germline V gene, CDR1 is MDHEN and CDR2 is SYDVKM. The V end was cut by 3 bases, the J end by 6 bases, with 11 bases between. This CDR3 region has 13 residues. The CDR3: CASSFFAGNGYTF. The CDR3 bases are TGTGCCAGCAGTTTCTTCGCCGGGAATGGCTACACCTTC.

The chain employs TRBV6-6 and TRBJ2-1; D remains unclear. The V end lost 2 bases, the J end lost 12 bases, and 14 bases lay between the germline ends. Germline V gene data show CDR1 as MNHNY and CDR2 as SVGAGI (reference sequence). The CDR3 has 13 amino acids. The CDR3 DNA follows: TGTGCCAGCAGTTACGAAGGCAGCTACGCGCAGTTCTTC. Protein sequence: CASSYEGSYAQFF.

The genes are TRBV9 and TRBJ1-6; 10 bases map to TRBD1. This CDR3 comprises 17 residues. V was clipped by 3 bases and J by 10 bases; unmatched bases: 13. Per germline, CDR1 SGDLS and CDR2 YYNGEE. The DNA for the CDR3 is TGTGCCAGCAGCGCGGGGACAGGGGAGGCAATTGTGTCACCCCTCCACTTT. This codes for CASSAGTGEAIVSPLHF.

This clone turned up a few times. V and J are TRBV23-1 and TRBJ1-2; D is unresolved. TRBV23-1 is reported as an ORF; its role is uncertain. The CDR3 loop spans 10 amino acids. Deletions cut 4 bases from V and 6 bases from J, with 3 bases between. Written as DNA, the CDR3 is TGCGCCAGCAGTCGTGATGGCTACACCTTC. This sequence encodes CASSRDGYTF.

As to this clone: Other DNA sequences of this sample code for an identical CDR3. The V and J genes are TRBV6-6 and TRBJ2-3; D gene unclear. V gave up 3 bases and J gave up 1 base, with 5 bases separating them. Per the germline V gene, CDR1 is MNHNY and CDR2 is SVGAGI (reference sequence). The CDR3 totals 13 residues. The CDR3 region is CASSYTGTDTQYF. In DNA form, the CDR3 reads TGTGCCAGCAGTTATACGGGCACAGATACGCAGTATTTT.